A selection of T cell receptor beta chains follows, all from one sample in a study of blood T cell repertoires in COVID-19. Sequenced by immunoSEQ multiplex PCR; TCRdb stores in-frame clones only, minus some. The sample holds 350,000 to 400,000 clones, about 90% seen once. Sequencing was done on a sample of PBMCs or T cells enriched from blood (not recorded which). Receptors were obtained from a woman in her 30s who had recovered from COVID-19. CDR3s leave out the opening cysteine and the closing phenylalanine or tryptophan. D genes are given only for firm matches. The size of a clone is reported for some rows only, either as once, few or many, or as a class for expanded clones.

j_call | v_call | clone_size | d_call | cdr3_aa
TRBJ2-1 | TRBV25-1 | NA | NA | ASSRPVGGYNEQF
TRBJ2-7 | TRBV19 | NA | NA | ASIWLGRAYEQY
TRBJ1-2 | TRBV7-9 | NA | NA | ASADSRYGYT
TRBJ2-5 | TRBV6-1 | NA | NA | ASSESQGNQETQY
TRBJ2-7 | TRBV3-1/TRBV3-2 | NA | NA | ASSIGLTYEQY
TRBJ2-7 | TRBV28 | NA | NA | ASSFYYEQY
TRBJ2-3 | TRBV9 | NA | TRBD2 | ASSVEGLALTDTQY
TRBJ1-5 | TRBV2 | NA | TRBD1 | ASSGTGGNQPQH
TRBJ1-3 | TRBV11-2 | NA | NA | ASSALGGRRNTIY
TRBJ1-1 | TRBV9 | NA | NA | ASSVVIGNTEAF
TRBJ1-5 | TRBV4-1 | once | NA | ASSQEGLGANSNQPQH
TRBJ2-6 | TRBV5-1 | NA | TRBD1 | ASNGFTGTGVSGANVLT
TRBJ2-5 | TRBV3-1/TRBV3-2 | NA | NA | ASSQSWQETQY
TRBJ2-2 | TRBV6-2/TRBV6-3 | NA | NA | ASSYLLVNGELF
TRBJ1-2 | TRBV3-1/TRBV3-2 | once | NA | ASSPLGGAEGYT
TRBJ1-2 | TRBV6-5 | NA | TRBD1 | ATTGMGYGYT
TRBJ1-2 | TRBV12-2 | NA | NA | ASRLAKEGRYFYGYT
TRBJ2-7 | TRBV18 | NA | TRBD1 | ASSLGQGGEQY
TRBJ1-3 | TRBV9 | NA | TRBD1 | ASSAQTGLDTIY
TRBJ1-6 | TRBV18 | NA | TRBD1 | ASSLNSGTESSYNSPLH
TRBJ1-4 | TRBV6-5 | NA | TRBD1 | ASRATGVANEKLF
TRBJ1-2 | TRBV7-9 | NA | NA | ASSHLAGVDYGYT
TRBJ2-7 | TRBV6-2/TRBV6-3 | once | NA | ASSPAVEAEQY
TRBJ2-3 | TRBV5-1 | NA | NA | ASSQVADTQY
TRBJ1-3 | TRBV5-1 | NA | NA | ASSSSGQTSGNTIY
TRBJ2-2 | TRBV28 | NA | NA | ASSLPGLYRELF
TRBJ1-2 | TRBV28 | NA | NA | ASRSLNYGYT
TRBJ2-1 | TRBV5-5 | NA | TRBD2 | ASSLVSGVDEQF
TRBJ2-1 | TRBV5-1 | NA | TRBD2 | ASSLGTSGFNYNEQF
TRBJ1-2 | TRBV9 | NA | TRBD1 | ASSAPYGQGAVGYT
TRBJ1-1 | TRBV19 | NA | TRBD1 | ASRDRGNTEAF
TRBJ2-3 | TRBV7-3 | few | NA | ASSSGTHPTDTQY
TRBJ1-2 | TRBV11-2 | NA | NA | ASSLGAGLRGGYT